The source of this T cell receptor beta chain is a study of cytomegalovirus exposure and HLA in healthy donors. Amplification used 60 Vbeta primers and 13 Jbeta primers. Sequencing used immunoSEQ multiplex PCR; TCRdb keeps in-frame clones, though not all of them. The data hold around 160,000 clones, with approximately 78% observed a single time. CDR3 size: 14 residues. The germline gives CDR1 MGHDK, CDR2 SYGVNS. Trimming cost V 6 bases and J 1 base; bases outside gene matches: 5. The specimen was PBMCs. This chain connects TRBV25-1 to TRBJ1-1; 7 bases fit TRBD1. The TCR sequence derives from a male donor in good health and CMV-seronegative. CDR3 protein: CASSGDSWNTEAFF. The CDR3 DNA reads TGTGCCAGCAGCGGGGACAGCTGGAACACTGAAGCTTTCTTT.